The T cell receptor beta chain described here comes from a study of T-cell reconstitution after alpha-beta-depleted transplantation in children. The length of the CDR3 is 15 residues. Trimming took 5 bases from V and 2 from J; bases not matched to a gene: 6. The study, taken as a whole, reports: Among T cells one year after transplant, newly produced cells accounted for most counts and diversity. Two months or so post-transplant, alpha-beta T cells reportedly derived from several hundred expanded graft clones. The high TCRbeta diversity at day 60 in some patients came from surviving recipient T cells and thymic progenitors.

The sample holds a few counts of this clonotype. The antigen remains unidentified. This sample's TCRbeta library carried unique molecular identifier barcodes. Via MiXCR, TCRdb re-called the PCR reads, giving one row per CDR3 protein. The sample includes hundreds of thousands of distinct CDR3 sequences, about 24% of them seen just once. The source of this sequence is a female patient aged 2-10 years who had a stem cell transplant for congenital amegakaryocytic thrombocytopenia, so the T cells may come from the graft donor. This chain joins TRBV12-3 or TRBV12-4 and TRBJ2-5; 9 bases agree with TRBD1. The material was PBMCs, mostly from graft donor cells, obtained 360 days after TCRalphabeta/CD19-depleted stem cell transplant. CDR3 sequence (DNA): TGTGCCAGCAGTACCGGGACAGGGAGACAAGAGACCCAGTACTTC. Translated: CASSTGTGRQETQYF.